This T cell receptor (beta chain) comes out of a study of T cells in localized non-small cell lung cancer (dated by TCRdb to 2019 to 2021). For the study in its entirety: The study examined T cell repertoires in approximately 240 patients with early-stage NSCLC and compared tumors with uninvolved tumor-adjacent lungs. The mean age of the NSCLC patients was approximately 71 years, with 120 to 150 men and 100 to 110 women. The cohort comprised under 250 treatment-naïve NSCLC patients with resected, localized lung tumors.

The V end loses 5 bases and the J end loses 8 bases, and a stretch of 12 bases separates them. The CDR3 measures 12 amino acids from cysteine to phenylalanine. Only the CDR3 region is kept as DNA, spanning 36 bases read in frame from base 1. CDR1 and CDR2 are read off the germline V gene as MNHGY and SAAAGT. TCR beta CDR3 regions were sequenced from DNA using the immunoSEQ Assay. In the paper's pipeline: T cell density was computed as TCR beta template counts normalized to usable DNA estimated by amplifying housekeeping genes. The preseqR package was used to estimate richness by extrapolating to 400,000 templates for PBMC samples and to 120,000 templates for tissue samples. Clonality was defined as one minus Pielou's evenness. Tissue-enriched TCRs were identified by differential abundance testing using productive amino-acid clonotypes, minimum total count 5 and alpha 0.1. The Jaccard Index and the Morisita Overlap Index were used to quantify repertoire overlap between compartments. GLIPH grouped TCR beta CDR3s together with public tetramer-defined viral CDR3s, and a viral motif had to include at least three viral sequences and show V-gene enrichment. This immuneACCESS table, as held by TCRdb, lists in-frame sequences with V and J called but not all clones. Of the missing ones, under half trace to an unresolved V gene in checked studies; the others have no known cause. Clone size and the V and J calls come from that table; the DNA yielded D and trimming. This sample has under 5,500 clones in its table, and 30% to 40% of those were observed once. The leading ten clones occupy approximately 8% of the sample.

Turning to this clone: There is no known antigen for this receptor. Base qualities are missing; no much larger clone stands one base away.

Beyond this particular receptor, the publication reports: Higher T cell density in blood was associated with longer overall survival, whereas higher clonality in adjacent lung was associated with shorter survival. Because the study design was exploratory, TCR variables were selected using unadjusted p-values without false-discovery rate correction. Of the top 100 tumor clones, a median of roughly 56 were detected in paired uninvolved adjacent lung; approximately 30 were also among that lung's top 100. Because multi-region sequencing of the tumors was not done, intratumor heterogeneity could not be ruled out. Uninvolved tumor-adjacent lung showed the highest T cell clonality, higher than tumor, which suggests more focused antigenic responses in the uninvolved tumor-adjacent lung.

At diagnosis, tumor, uninvolved tumor-adjacent lung and peripheral blood were collected and then preserved as a mix of FFPE and fresh-frozen material. The receptor comes from a female donor at least 60 years old with stage I lung adenocarcinoma. The V gene is TRBV6-8 and the J gene is TRBJ1-2; no D segment can be confidently identified. Sequencing was performed on lung tumor tissue, taken before any cancer treatment. For the CDR3, the sequence is CASSHNERGYTF. The nucleotide sequence is TGTGCCAGCAGTCACAATGAACGGGGCTACACCTTC.